This T cell receptor (beta chain) derives from a study of OX40 agonist ivuxolimab in advanced cancers. Study at large: A male proportion of just over 80% was recorded, with mean age approximately 57 years and range about 23 to 80. Findings of the study overall: The study did not work out the antigen specificity of the expanded peripheral T cells. CD4+ and CD8+ blood T cells expanded clonally by week 6 at 0.1 to 3.0 mg/kg.

The CDR3 sequence is 14 residues long. Per germline, CDR1 SGHAT and CDR2 FQNNGV. The V gene lost 3 bases and the J gene lost 10 bases, with 17 bases spanning the gap. Clones were read by immunoSEQ multiplex PCR, and TCRdb kept only the in-frame ones, dropping some. This sample has about 79,000 clones, with around nine tenths found just once. Regarding this clone: Its antigen is undetermined.

The gene calls are TRBV11-2 and TRBJ2-3; TRBD2 might be the D (5 bases). The sample here was CD4+ or CD8+ T cells sorted from blood, taken in a trial of the OX40 agonist ivuxolimab. The sequence came from an adult with an advanced solid tumor such as melanoma, head and neck, liver or kidney cancer. The CDR3 is CASSFEVSASPQYF. DNA of the CDR3: TGTGCCAGCAGCTTCGAGGTTAGCGCATCCCCGCAGTATTTT.